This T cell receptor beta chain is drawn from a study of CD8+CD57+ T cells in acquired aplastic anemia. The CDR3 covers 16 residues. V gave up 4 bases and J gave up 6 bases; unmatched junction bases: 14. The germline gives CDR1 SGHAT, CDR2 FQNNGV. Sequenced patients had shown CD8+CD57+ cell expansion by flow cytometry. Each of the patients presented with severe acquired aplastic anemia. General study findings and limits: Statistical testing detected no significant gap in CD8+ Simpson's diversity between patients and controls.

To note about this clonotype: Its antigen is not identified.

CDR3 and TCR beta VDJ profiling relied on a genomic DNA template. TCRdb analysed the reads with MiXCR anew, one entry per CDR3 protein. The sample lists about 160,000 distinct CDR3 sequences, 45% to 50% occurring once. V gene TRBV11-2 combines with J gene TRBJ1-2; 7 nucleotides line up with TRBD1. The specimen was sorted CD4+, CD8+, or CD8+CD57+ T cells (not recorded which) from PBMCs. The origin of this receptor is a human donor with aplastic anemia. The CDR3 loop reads CASSSLTGPRGDGYTF. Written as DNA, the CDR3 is TGTGCCAGCAGCTCATTGACAGGGCCGAGGGGGGATGGCTACACCTTC.